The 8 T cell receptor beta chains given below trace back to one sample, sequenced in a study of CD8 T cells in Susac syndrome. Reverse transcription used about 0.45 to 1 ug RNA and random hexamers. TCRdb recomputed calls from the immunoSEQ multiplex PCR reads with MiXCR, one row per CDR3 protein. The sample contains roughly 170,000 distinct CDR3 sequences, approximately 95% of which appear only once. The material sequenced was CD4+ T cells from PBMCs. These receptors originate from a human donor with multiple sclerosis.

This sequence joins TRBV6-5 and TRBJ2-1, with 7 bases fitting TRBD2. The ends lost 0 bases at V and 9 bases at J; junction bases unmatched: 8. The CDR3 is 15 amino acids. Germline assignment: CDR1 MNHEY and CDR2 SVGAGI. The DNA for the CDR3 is TGTGCCAGCAGTTACTCGGACGGGGGGAGGAGTGAGCAGTTCTTC. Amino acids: CASSYSDGGRSEQFF.

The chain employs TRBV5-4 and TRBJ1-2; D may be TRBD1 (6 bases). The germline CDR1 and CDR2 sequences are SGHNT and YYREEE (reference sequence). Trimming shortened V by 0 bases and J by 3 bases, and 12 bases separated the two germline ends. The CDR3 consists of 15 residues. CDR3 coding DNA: TGTGCCAGCAGCTTGGGATACAGGGCGGACTATGGCTACACCTTC. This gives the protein CASSLGYRADYGYTF.

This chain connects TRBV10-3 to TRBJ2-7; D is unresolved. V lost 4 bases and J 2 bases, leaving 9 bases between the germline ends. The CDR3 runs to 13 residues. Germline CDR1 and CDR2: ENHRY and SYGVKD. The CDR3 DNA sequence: TGTGCCATCAGTGCCTCACCAGCCTACGAGCAGTACTTC. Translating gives CAISASPAYEQYF.

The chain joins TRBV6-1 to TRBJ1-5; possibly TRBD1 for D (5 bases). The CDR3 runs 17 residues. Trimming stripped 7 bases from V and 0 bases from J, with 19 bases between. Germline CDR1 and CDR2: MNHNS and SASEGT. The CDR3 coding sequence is TGTGCCAGCACCCTCGGGCGAGGGGTGAATAGCAATCAGCCCCAGCATTTT. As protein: CASTLGRGVNSNQPQHF.

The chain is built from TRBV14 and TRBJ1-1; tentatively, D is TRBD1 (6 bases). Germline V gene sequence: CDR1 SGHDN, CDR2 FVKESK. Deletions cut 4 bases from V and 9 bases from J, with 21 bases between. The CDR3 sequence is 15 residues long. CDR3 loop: CASSPQAARGVKAFF. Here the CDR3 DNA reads TGTGCCAGCAGCCCACAAGCCGCCAGGGGTGTAAAAGCTTTCTTT. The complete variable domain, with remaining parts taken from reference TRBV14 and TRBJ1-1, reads EAGVTQFPSHSVIEKGQTVTLRCDPISGHDNLYWYRRVMGKEIKFLLHFVKESKQDESGMPNNRFLAERTGGTYSTLKVQPAELEDSGVYFCASSPQAARGVKAFFGQGTRLTVV.

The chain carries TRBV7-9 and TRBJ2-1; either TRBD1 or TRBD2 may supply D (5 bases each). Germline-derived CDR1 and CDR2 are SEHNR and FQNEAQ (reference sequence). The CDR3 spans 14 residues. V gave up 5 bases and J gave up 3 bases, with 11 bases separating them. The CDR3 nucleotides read TGTGCCAGCAGCGGGGACGATCTCTACAATGAGCAGTTCTTC. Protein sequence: CASSGDDLYNEQFF.

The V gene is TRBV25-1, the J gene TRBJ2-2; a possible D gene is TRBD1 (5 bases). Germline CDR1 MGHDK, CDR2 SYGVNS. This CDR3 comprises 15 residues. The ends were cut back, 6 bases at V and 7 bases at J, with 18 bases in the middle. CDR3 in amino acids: CASRGPSTDVGELFF. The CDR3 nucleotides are TGTGCCAGCAGAGGCCCTTCGACAGACGTCGGGGAGCTGTTTTTT.

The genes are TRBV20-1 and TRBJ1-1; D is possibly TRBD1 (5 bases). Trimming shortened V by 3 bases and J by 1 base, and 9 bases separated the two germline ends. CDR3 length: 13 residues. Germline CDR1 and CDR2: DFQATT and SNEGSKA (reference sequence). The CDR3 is CSARLTGNTEAFF. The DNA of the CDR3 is TGCAGTGCTAGGTTAACAGGGAACACTGAAGCTTTCTTT.